This T cell receptor beta chain derives from a study of CD8 T cells in Susac syndrome. The germline gives CDR1 DFQATT, CDR2 SNEGSKA (reference sequence). The CDR3 contains 17 residues. V lost 3 bases, J lost 1 base, and 8 bases stayed unmatched. It was with random hexamers that roughly 0.5 to 1 ug RNA was reverse transcribed. TCRdb re-derived calls from the immunoSEQ multiplex PCR reads in MiXCR, one entry per CDR3 protein. The repertoire holds about 150,000 distinct CDR3 sequences, just under 95% seen once, with 0.2% to 0.25% in the top ten. The chain is built from TRBV20-1 and TRBJ2-3; TRBD2 matches 12 bases. Sequencing input: CD8+ T cells from PBMCs. The receptor comes from a human donor with multiple sclerosis. The CDR3 sequence: CSASGLAGGPGTDTQYF. CDR3 nucleotide sequence: TGCAGTGCTAGTGGCCTAGCGGGGGGGCCCGGCACAGATACGCAGTATTTT.